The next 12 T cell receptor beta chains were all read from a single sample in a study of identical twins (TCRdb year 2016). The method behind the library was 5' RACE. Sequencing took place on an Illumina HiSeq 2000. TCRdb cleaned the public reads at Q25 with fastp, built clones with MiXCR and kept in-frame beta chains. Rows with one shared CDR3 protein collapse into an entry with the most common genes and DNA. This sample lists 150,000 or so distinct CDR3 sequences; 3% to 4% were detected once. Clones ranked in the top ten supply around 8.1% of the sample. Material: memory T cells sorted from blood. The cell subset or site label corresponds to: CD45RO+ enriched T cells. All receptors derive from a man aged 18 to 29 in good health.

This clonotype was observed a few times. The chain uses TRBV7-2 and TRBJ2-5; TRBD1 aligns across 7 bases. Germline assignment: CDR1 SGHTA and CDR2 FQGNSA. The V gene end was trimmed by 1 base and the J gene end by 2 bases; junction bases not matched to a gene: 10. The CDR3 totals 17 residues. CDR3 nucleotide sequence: TGTGCCAGCAGCTTAGTGCACAGGGGAAGGGGTCAAGAGACCCAGTACTTC. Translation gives CASSLVHRGRGQETQYF.

The CDR3 region is CASSPQGGNSPLHF. The CDR3 bases are TGTGCCAGCAGCCCTCAGGGGGGGAATTCACCCCTCCACTTT. The chain uses TRBV7-9 and TRBJ1-6; 7 bases fit TRBD1. There are 14 residues in the CDR3. Germline CDR1 reads SEHNR; CDR2 reads FQNEAQ (reference sequence). V lost 5 bases, J lost 7 bases, and 5 bases stayed unmatched.

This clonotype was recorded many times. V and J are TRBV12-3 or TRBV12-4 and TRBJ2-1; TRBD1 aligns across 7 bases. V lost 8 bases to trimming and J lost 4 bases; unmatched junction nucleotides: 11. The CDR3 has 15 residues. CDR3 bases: TGTGCCAGCGGGTCCCCGGGACAGTCGTACAATGAGCAGTTCTTC. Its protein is CASGSPGQSYNEQFF.

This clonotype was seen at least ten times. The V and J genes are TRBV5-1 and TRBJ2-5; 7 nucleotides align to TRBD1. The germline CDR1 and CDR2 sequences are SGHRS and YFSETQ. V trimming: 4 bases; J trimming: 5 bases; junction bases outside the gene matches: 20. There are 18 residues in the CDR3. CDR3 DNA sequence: TGCGCCAGCAGCCGCGAAACCCGGGACAGCGGTATAGGCGAGACCCAGTACTTC. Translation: CASSRETRDSGIGETQYF. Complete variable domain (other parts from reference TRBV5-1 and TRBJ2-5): KAGVTQTPRYLIKTRGQQVTLSCSPISGHRSVSWYQQTPGQGLQFLFEYFSETQRNKGNFPGRFSGRQFSNSRSEMNVSTLELGDSALYLCASSRETRDSGIGETQYFGPGTRLLVL.

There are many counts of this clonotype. The CDR3 sequence is CASSSRLAGVYNEQFF. In nucleotides, the CDR3 is TGTGCCAGCAGTTCCCGACTAGCGGGAGTCTACAATGAGCAGTTCTTC. The chain employs TRBV28 and TRBJ2-1; 12 bases match TRBD2. The CDR3 length is 16 residues. The germline V gene has CDR1 MDHEN and CDR2 SYDVKM. With 4 bases clipped from V and 3 bases from J, the junction kept 4 bases outside the gene matches.

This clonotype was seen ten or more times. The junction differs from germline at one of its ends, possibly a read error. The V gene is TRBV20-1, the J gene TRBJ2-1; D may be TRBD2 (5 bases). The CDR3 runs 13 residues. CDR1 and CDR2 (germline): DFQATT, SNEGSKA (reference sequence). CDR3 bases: TGCAGTGCTAGTCTGGACTCCGACAATGAGCAGTTCTTC. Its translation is CSASLDSDNEQFF.

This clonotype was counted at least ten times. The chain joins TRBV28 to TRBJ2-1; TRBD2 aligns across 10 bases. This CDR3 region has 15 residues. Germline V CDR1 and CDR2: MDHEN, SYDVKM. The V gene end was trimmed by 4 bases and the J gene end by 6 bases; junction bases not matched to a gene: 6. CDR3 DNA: TGTGCCAGCAGTTCAATACTAGCGGGGACCAATGAGCAGTTCTTC. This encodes CASSSILAGTNEQFF.

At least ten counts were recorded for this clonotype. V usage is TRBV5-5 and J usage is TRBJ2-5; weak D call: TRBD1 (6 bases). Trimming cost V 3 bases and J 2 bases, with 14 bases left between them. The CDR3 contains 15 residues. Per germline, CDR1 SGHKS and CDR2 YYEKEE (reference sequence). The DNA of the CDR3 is TGTGCCAGCAGCTATCGAGGGGGACGGCAAGAGACCCAGTACTTC. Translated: CASSYRGGRQETQYF.

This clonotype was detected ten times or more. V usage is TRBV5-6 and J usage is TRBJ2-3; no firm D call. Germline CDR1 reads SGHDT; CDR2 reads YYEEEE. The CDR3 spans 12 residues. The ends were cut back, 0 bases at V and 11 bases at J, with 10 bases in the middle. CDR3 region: CASSLGPQRQYF. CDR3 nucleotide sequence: TGTGCCAGCAGCTTGGGGCCGCAGAGGCAGTATTTT.

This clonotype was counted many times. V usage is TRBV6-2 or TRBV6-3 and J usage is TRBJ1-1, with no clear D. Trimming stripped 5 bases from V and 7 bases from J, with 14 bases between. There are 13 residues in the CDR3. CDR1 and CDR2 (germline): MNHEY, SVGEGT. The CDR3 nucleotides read TGTGCCAGCAGTCTTCCCCAGCTACATGAAGCTTTCTTT. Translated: CASSLPQLHEAFF.

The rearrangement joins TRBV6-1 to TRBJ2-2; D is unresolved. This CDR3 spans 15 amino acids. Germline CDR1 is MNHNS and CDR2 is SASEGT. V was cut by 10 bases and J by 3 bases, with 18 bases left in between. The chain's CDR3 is CATKTQWVDTGELFF. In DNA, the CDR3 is TGTGCCACTAAGACCCAGTGGGTGGACACCGGGGAGCTGTTTTTT.

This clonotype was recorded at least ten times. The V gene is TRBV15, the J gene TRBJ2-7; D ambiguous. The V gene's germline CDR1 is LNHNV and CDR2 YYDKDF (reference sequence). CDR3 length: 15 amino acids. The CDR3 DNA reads TGTGCCACCAGCAGAGATAAGGCAGGCACCTACGGGCAGTACGTC. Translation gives CATSRDKAGTYGQYV.